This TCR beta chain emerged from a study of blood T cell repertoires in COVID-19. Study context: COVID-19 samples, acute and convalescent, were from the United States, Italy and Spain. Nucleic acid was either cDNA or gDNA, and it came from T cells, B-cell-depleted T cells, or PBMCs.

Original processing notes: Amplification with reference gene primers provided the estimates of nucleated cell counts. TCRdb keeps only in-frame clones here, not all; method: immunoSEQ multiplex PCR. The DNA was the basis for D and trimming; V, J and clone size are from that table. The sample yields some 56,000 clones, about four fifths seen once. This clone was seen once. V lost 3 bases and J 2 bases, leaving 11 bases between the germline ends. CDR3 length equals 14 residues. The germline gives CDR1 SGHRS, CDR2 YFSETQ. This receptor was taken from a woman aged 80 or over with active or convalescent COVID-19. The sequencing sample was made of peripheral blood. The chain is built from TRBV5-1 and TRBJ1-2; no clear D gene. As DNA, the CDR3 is TGCGCCAGCAGCTCCCAAGGGAGCAACTATGGCTACACCTTC. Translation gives CASSSQGSNYGYTF.